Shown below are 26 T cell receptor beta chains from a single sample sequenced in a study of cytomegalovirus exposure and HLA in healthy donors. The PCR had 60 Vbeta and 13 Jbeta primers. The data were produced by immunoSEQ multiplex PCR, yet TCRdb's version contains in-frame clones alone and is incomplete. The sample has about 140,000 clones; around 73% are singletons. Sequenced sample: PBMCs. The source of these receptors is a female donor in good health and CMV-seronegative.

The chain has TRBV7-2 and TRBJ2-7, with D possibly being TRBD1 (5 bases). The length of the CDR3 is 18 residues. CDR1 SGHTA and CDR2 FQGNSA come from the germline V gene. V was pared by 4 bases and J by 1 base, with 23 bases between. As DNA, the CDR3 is TGTGCCAGCAGCTCCCAGATCCTTGTGGGGCGCGGATCCTACGAGCAGTACTTC. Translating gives CASSSQILVGRGSYEQYF.

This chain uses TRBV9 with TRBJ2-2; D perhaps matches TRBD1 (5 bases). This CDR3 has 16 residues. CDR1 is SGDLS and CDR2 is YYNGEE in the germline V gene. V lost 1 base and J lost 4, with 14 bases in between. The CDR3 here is CASSVRTPRGTGELFF. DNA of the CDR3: TGTGCCAGCAGCGTAAGGACACCCCGAGGCACCGGGGAGCTGTTTTTT.

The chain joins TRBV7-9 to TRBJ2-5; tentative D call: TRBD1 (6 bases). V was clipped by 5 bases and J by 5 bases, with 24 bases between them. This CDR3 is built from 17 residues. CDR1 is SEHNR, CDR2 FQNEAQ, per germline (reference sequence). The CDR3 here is CASSDITGTPLGETQYF. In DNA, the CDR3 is TGTGCCAGCAGCGATATTACAGGGACCCCCCTCGGGGAGACCCAGTACTTC.

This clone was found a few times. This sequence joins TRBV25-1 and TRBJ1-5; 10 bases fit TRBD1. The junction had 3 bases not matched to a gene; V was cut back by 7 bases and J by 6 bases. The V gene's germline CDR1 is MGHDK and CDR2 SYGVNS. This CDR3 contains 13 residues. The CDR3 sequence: CASKGQGLQPQHF. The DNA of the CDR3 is TGTGCCAGCAAGGGACAGGGGCTTCAGCCCCAGCATTTT.

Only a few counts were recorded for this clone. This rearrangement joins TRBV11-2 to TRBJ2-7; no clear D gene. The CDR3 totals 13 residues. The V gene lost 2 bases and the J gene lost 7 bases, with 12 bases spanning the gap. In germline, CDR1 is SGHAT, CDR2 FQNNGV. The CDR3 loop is CASSLYSYEEQYF. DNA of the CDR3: TGTGCCAGCAGCTTATATAGTTACGAGGAGCAGTACTTC.

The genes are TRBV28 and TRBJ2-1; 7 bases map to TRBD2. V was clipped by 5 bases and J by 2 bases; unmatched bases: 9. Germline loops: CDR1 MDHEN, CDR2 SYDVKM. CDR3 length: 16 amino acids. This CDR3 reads CASSPPGAGPYNEQFF. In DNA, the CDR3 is TGTGCCAGCAGTCCCCCTGGAGCGGGGCCCTACAATGAGCAGTTCTTC.

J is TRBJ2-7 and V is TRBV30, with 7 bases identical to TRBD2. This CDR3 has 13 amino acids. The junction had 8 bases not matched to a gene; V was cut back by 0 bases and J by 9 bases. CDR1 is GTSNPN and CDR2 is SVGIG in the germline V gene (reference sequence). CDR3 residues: CAWSVLGGVVQYF. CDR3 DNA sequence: TGTGCCTGGAGTGTACTTGGGGGGGTTGTGCAGTACTTC.

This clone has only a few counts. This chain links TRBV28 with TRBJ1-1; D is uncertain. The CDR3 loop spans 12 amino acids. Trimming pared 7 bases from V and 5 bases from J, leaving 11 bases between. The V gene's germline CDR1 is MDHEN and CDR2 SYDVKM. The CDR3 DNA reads TGTGCCAGCAAAGGGAGTCATACTGAAGCTTTCTTT. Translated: CASKGSHTEAFF.

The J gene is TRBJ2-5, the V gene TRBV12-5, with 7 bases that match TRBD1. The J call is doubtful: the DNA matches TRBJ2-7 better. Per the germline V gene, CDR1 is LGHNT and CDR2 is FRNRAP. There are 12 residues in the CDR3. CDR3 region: CASTGELHEQYF. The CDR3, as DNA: TGTGCTAGTACAGGGGAGTTGCACGAGCAGTACTTC.

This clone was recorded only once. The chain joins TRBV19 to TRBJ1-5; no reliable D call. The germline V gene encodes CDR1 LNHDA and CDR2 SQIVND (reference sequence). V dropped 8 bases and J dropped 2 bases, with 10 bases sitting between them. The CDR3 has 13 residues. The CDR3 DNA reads TGTGCCAGTCACGAGGGAGGCAATCAGCCCCAGCATTTT. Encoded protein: CASHEGGNQPQHF.

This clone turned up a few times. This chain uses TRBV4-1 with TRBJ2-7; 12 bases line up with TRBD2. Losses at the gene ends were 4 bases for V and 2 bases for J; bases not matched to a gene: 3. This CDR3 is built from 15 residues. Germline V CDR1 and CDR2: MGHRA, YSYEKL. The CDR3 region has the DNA TGCGCCAGCAGCCCGACTAGCGGGGGAGCCTACGAGCAGTACTTC. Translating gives CASSPTSGGAYEQYF.

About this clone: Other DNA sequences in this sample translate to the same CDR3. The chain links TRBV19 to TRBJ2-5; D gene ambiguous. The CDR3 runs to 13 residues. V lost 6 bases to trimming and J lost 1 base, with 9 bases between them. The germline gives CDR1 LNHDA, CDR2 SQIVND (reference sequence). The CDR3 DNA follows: TGTGCCAGTAGGTCACAAATCCAAGAGACCCAGTACTTC. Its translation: CASRSQIQETQYF.

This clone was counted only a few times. CDR3 region: CASSSYRDANTEAFF. In DNA form, the CDR3 reads TGTGCCAGCAGCTCCTACAGGGATGCGAACACTGAAGCTTTCTTT. The chain joins TRBV7-9 to TRBJ1-1; a weak D match, TRBD1 (6 bases). The germline V gene encodes CDR1 SEHNR and CDR2 FQNEAQ (reference sequence). V shed 4 bases and J shed 1 base, with 13 bases lying between them. This CDR3 comprises 15 residues.

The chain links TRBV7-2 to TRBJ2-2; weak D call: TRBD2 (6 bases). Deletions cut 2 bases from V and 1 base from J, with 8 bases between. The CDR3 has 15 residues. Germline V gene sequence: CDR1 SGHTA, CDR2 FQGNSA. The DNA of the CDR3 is TGTGCCAGCAGCTTACTCGGGGGGAACACCGGGGAGCTGTTTTTT. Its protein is CASSLLGGNTGELFF.

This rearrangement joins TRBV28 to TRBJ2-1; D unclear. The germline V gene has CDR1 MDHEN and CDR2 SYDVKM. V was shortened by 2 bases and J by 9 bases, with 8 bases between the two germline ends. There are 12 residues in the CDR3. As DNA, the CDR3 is TGTGCCAGCAGTTTAAGTAGCAGTGAGCAGTTCTTC. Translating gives CASSLSSSEQFF.

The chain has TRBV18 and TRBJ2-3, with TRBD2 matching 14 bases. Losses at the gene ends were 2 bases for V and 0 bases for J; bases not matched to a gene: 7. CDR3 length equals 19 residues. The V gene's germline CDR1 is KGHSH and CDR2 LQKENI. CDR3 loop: CASSPLPGLAGESTDTQYF. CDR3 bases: TGTGCCAGCTCACCATTACCGGGACTAGCGGGGGAGAGCACAGATACGCAGTATTTT.

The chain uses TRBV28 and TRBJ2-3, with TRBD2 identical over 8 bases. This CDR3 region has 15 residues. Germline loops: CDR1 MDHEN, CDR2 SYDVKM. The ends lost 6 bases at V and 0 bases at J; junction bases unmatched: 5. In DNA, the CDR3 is TGTGCCAGCAGCCAAAGCGGGGGTAGCACAGATACGCAGTATTTT. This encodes CASSQSGGSTDTQYF.

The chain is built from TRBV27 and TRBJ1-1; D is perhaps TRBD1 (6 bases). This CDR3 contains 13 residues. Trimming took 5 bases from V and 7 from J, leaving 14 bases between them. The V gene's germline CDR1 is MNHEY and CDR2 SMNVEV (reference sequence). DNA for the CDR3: TGTGCCAGCAGTGAATTACAGGGATGTGAAGCTTTCTTT. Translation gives CASSELQGCEAFF.

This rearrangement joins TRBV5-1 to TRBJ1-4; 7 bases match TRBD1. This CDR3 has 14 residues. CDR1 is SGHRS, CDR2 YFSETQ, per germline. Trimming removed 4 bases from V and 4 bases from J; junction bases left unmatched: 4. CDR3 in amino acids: CASSPGDSNEKLFF. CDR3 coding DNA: TGCGCCAGCAGCCCCGGGGACAGTAATGAAAAACTGTTTTTT.

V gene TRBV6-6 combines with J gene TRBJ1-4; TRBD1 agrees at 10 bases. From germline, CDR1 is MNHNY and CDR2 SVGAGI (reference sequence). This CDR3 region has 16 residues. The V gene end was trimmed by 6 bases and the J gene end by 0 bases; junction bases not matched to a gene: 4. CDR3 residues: CASRGTGETTNEKLFF. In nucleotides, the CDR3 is TGTGCCAGCAGGGGGACAGGGGAGACAACTAATGAAAAACTGTTTTTT.

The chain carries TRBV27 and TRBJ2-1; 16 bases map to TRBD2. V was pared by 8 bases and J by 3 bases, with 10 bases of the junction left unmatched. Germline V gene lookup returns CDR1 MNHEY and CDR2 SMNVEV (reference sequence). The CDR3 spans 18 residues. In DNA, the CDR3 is TGTGCCAGCGAACCCGGGACTAGCGGGAGGGCCCTCTACAATGAGCAGTTCTTC. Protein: CASEPGTSGRALYNEQFF.

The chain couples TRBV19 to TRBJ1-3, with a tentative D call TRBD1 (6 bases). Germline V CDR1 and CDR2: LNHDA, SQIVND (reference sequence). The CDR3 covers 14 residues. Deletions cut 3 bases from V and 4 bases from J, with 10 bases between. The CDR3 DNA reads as TGTGCCAGTAGTATTTTGGGGGCAGGAAACACCATATATTTT. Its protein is CASSILGAGNTIYF.

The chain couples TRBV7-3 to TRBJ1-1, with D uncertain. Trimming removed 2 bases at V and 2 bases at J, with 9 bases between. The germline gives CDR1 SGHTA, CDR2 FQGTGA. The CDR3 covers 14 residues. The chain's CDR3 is CASSLYGRNTEAFF. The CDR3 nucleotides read TGTGCCAGCAGCTTATATGGCAGAAACACTGAAGCTTTCTTT.

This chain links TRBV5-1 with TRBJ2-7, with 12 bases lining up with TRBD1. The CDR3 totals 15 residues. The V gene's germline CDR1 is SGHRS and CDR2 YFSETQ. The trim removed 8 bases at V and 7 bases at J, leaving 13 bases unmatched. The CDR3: CASTGGTGGFREQYF. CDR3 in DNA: TGCGCCAGTACCGGGGGGACAGGGGGCTTTCGGGAGCAGTACTTC.

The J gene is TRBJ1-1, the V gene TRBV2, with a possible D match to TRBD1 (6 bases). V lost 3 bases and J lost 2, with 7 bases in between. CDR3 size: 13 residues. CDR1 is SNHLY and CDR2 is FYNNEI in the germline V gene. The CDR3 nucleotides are TGTGCCAGCAGTGAGGACAGTAACACTGAAGCTTTCTTT. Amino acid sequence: CASSEDSNTEAFF.

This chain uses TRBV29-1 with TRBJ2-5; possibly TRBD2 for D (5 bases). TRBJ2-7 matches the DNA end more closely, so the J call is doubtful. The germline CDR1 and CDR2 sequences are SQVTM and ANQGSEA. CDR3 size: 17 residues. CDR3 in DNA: TGCAGCGTTGAAGATTCATCAGGCAGAGGGAGCTCCTACGAGCAGTACTTC. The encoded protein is CSVEDSSGRGSSYEQYF.